This T cell receptor (beta chain) emerged from a study of spatial heterogeneity in lung cancer. Across the whole study: Within raw reads, each unique TCR and UMI combination appeared on average more than ten times.

This clonotype was counted at least ten times. Trimming stripped 1 base from V and 11 bases from J, with 14 bases between. Germline CDR1 is MDHEN and CDR2 is SYDVKM. The length of the CDR3 is 13 residues. Carried by each TCR cDNA molecule was a unique molecular identifier. TCRdb reprocessed the 5' RACE reads via MiXCR and lists one record per CDR3 protein. The table lists tens of thousands of distinct CDR3 sequences, 10% to 15% of them singletons. Time point reported: sample taken at primary tumor resection. The specimen comprised PBMCs, sampled at surgery. V gene TRBV28 combines with J gene TRBJ1-1; no firm D call. The sequence was collected from a male donor with early-stage non-small cell lung cancer. CDR3 amino acids: CASSLSGLLGAFF. The CDR3 bases are TGTGCCAGCAGTTTATCGGGCCTATTGGGGGCTTTCTTT.